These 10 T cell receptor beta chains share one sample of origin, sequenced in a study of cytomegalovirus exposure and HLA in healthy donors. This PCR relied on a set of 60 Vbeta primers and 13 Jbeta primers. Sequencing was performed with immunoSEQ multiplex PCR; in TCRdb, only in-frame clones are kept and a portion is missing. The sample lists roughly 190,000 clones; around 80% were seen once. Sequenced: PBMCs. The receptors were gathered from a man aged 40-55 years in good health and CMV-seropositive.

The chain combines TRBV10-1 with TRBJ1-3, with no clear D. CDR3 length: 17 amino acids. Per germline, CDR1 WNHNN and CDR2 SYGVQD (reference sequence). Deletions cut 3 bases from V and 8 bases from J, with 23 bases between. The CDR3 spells CASSERCRPQTGDTIYF. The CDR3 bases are TGCGCCAGCAGTGAAAGATGCAGGCCACAGACGGGAGACACCATATATTTT.

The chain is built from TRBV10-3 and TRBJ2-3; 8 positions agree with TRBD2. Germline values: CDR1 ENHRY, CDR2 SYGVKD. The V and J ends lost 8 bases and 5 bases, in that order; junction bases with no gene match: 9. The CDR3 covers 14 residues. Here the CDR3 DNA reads TGTGCCATCGGGCCGGGGGGGCCAAAAGATACGCAGTATTTT. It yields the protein CAIGPGGPKDTQYF.

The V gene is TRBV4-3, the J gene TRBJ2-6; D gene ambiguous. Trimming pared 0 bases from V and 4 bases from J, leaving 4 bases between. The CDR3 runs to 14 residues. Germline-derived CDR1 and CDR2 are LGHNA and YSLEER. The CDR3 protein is CASSQERGANVLTF. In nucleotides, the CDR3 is TGCGCCAGCAGCCAAGAGCGCGGGGCCAACGTCCTGACTTTC.

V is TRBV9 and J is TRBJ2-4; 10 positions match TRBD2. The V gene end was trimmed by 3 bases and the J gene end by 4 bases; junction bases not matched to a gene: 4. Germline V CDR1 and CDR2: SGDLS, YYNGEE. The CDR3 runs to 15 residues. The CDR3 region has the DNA TGTGCCAGCAGCGAGGGACTAGCGATTAAAAACATTCAGTACTTC. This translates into CASSEGLAIKNIQYF.

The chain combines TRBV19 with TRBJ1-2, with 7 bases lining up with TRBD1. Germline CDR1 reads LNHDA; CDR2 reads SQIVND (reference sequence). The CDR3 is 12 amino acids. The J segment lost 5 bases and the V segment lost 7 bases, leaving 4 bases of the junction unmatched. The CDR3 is CASTVTGYGYTF. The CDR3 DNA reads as TGTGCCAGTACCGTGACAGGGTATGGCTACACCTTC.

The CDR3 reads CASTGTGVNTIYF. CDR3 in DNA: TGTGCCAGCACGGGGACAGGGGTTAACACCATATATTTT. The rearrangement joins TRBV7-8 to TRBJ1-3; 10 bases are a match to TRBD1. The V segment lost 7 bases and the J segment 7 bases; nucleotides outside the gene matches: 4. The CDR3 is made up of 13 amino acids. The germline gives CDR1 SGHVS, CDR2 FQNEAQ.

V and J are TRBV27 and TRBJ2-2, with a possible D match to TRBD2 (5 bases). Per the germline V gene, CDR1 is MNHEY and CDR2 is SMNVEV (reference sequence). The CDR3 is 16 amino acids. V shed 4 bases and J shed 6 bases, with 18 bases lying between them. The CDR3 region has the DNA TGTGCCAGCAGTTCACTGCGGGCGAGCGGCCCCGGGGAGCTGTTTTTT. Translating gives CASSSLRASGPGELFF.

DNA for the CDR3: TGTGCCAGCAGCTCGGACAGAGCTGGGGCCAACGTCCTGACTTTC. It translates to CASSSDRAGANVLTF. This chain joins TRBV6-5 and TRBJ2-6; perhaps TRBD1 as D (6 bases). CDR1 is MNHEY and CDR2 is SVGAGI in the germline V gene. With 6 bases removed from V and 2 bases from J, the gap between germline ends came to 11 bases. The CDR3 extends over 15 amino acids.

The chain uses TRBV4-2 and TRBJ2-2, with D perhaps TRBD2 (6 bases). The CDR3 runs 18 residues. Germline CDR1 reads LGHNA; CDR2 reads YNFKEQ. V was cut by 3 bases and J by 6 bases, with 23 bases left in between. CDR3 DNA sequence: TGTGCCAGCAGCCAGCCCAAACTCGCTAGCGCGTCGGCCGGGGAGCTGTTTTTT. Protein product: CASSQPKLASASAGELFF.

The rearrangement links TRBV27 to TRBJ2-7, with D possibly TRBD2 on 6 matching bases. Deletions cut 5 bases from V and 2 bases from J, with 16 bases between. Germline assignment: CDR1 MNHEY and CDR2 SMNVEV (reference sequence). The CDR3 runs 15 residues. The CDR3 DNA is TGTGCCAGCAGTGACGCCCGGGGGAACCCCTACGAGCAGTACTTC. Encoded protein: CASSDARGNPYEQYF.